This T cell receptor (beta chain) was observed in a study of early T cells in non-severe SARS-CoV-2 infection. Study-level background: Bulk RNA from unsorted whole blood was sequenced; chains were unpaired. Findings and limits, study-wide: Matching against VDJdb likely underestimated virus-specific expansions, favoring anti-spike CD8.

This clonotype was seen a few times. Its antigen is as yet unknown. CDR3 length: 11 amino acids. Germline V lookup: CDR1 SNHLY, CDR2 FYNNEI. The V and J ends lost 9 bases and 2 bases respectively, with 8 bases between them. TCRdb re-analysed the 5' RACE reads in MiXCR, keeping a single row per CDR3 protein. The repertoire holds over 50,000 distinct CDR3 sequences, with around 12% as singletons. This rearrangement joins TRBV2 to TRBJ2-7; D call uncertain. This clonotype was sampled from an adult who was a healthcare worker with PCR-confirmed SARS-CoV-2 infection or an uninfected control (not recorded which). The sample comprised whole blood. In DNA form, the CDR3 reads TGTGCCAGTGCACGTCCCTACGAGCAGTACTTC. Amino acids: CASARPYEQYF.